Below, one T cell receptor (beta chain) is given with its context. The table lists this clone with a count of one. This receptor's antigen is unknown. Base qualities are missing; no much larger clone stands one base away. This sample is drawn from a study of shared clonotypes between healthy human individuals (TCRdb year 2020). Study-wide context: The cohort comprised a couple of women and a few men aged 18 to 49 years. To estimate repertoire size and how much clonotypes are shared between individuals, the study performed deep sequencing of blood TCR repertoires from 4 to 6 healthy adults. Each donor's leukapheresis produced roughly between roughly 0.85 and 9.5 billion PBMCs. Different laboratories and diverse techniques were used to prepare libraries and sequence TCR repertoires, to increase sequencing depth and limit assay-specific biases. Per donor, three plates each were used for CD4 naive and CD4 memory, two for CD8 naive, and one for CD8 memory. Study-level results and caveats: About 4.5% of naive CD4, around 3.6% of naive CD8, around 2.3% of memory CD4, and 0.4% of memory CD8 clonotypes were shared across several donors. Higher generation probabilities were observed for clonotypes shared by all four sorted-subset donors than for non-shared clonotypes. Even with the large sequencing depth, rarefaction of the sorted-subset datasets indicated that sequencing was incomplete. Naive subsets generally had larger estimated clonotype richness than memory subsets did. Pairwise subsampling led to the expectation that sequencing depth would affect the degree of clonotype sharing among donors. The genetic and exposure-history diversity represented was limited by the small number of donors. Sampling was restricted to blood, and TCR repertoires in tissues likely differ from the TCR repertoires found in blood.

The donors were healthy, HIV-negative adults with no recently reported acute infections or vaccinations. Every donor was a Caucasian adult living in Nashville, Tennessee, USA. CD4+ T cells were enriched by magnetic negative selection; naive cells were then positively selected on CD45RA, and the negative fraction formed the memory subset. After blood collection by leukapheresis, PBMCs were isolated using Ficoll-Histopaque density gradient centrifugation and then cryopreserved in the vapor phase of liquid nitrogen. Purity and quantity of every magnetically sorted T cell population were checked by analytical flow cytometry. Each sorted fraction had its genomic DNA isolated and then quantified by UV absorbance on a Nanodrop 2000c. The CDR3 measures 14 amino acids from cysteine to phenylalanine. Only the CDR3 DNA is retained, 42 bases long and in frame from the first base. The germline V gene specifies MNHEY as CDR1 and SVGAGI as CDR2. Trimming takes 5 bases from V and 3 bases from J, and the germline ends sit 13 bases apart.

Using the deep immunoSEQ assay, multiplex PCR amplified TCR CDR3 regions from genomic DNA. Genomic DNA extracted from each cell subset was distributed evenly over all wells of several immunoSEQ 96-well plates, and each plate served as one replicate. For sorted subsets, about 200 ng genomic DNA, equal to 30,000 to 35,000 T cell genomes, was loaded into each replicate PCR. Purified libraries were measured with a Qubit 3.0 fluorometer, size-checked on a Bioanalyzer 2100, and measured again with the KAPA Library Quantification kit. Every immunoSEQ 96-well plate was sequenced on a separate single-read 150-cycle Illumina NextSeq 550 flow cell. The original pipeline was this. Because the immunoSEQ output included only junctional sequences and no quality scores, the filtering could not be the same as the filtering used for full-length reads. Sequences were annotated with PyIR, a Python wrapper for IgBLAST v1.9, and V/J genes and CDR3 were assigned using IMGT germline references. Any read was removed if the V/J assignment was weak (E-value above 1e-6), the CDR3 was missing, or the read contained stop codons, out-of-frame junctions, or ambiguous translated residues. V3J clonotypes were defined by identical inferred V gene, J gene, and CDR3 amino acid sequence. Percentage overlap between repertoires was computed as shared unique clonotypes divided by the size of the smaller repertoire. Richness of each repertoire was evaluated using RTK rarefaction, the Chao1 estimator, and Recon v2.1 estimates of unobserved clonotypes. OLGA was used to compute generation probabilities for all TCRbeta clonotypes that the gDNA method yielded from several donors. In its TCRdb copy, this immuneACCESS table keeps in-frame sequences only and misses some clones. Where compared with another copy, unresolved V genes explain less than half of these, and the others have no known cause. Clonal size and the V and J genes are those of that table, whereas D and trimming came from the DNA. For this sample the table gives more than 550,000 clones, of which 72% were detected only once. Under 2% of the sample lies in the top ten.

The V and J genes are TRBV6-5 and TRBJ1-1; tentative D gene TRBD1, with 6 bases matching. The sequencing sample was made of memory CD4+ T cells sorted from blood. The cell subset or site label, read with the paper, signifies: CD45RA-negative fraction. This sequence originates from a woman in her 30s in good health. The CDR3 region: CASSRWEGDTEAFF. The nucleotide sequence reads TGTGCCAGCAGTAGGTGGGAGGGGGACACTGAAGCTTTCTTT.